Below, 10 T cell receptor beta chains from the same sample are listed, as sequenced in a study of blood T cell repertoires in COVID-19. Libraries were prepared by immunoSEQ multiplex PCR; TCRdb keeps only in-frame clonotypes and omits some of them. The sample lists 250,000 to 350,000 clones; approximately 87% were seen once. Sequencing used peripheral blood. The source of these receptors is a woman aged 50 to 60 who had recovered from COVID-19.

The chain couples TRBV10-3 to TRBJ1-4; D might be TRBD1 (6 bases). Germline CDR1 reads ENHRY; CDR2 reads SYGVKD. The CDR3 is 13 residues long. V lost 5 bases and J lost 2, with 6 bases in between. The CDR3 loop reads CAISQGTNEKLFF. The CDR3 DNA is TGTGCCATCAGTCAGGGGACTAATGAAAAACTGTTTTTT.

In the case of this clone: Mismatch with germline at one junction end may stem from a read error. V usage is TRBV6-6 and J usage is TRBJ2-7; a weak D match, TRBD2 (5 bases). The germline gives CDR1 MNHNY, CDR2 SVGAGI (reference sequence). The CDR3 covers 14 residues. This chain's CDR3 is CASNYTEGTYEQYF. CDR3 sequence (DNA): TGTGCCAGCAATTACACTGAGGGTACCTACGAGCAGTACTTC.

This chain joins TRBV7-8 and TRBJ2-6, with TRBD2 identical over 10 bases. Germline CDR1 is SGHVS and CDR2 is FQNEAQ. V trimming: 5 bases; J trimming: 0 bases; junction bases outside the gene matches: 16. The CDR3 loop spans 21 amino acids. CDR3 sequence reads: CASSLGWASGGIFSGANVLTF. The CDR3 DNA reads as TGTGCCAGCAGCCTAGGGTGGGCTAGCGGGGGAATATTCTCTGGGGCCAACGTCCTGACTTTC. Using reference TRBV7-8 and TRBJ2-6 for the parts outside the CDR3, the full variable domain is GAGVSQSPRYKVAKRGQDVALRCDPISGHVSLFWYQQALGQGPEFLTYFQNEAQLDKSGLPSDRFFAERPEGSVSTLKIQRTQQEDSAVYLCASSLGWASGGIFSGANVLTFGAGSRLTVL.

The chain links TRBV21-1 to TRBJ2-3; the table's TRBD2 call for D was not verified on the DNA. TRBV21-1 counts as a pseudogene. CDR3 length: 9 residues. The CDR3 region is CATTCTQYF. The CDR3 DNA is TGTGCCACCACTTGCACGCAGTATTTT.

V gene TRBV6-6 combines with J gene TRBJ1-4; D perhaps matches TRBD1 (5 bases). The CDR3 runs to 13 residues. CDR1 and CDR2 (germline): MNHNY, SVGAGI (reference sequence). V shed 4 bases and J shed 12 bases, with 15 bases lying between them. The CDR3 DNA is TGTGCCAGCAGTTCCTGGGAAGGACAACAACTGTTTTTT. It encodes CASSSWEGQQLFF.

The V call is TRBV11-2, the J call TRBJ2-7; no clear D gene. Trimming left V 5 bases short and J 3 bases short, with 11 bases between. This CDR3 contains 13 residues. CDR1 is SGHAT, CDR2 FQNNGV, per germline. The CDR3 DNA reads as TGTGCCAGCAGCGTCAATGGGCGCTACGAGCAGTACTTC. The encoded protein is CASSVNGRYEQYF.

V gene TRBV7-9 combines with J gene TRBJ2-5; D may be TRBD2 (7 bases). Trimming took off 5 bases at V and 5 bases at J, with 18 bases between the two ends. Per germline, CDR1 SEHNR and CDR2 FQNEAQ (reference sequence). There are 15 residues in the CDR3. The CDR3 sequence: CASSRPGGPGETQYF. CDR3 bases: TGTGCCAGCAGCCGCCCGGGGGGCCCTGGGGAGACCCAGTACTTC.

This sequence joins TRBV15 and TRBJ1-2; D may be TRBD1 (5 bases). Trimming removed 0 bases from V and 3 bases from J, with 14 bases in between. CDR1 is LNHNV and CDR2 is YYDKDF in the germline V gene (reference sequence). The CDR3 totals 16 residues. CDR3 loop: CATSRELGGPDYGYTF. DNA for the CDR3: TGTGCCACCAGCAGAGAGTTGGGGGGTCCGGACTATGGCTACACCTTC.

Concerning this clone: The junction does not match germline at one end; this may be a read error. The V and J genes are TRBV7-7 and TRBJ2-1, with a possible D match to TRBD2 (6 bases). This CDR3 has 14 residues. CDR1 is SSHAT and CDR2 is FNYEAQ in the germline V gene (reference sequence). The chain's CDR3 is CASSLGLASNEQFF. CDR3 bases: TGTGCTAGCAGCTTAGGCCTAGCGTCGAATGAGCAGTTCTTC.

The chain combines TRBV4-1 with TRBJ2-1; D is unclear. V was cut by 5 bases and J by 0 bases, with 11 bases left in between. CDR1 is MGHRA and CDR2 is YSYEKL in the germline V gene. The CDR3 consists of 15 residues. CDR3: CASSVPKSSYNEQFF. The CDR3 DNA follows: TGCGCCAGCAGCGTCCCAAAGAGCTCCTACAATGAGCAGTTCTTC.